The clone carrying this T cell receptor (beta chain) was seen ten or more times. In germline, CDR1 is SGHNT, CDR2 YYREEE (reference sequence). This CDR3 contains 15 residues. V lost 0 bases to trimming and J lost 5 bases, with 12 bases between them. The sample belongs to a study of glioma-infiltrating T cells. Using RNA template, CDR3s of TCR alpha and beta were amplified with iRepertoire arm-PCR. TCRdb fed the multiplex PCR reads into MiXCR, producing one record per CDR3 protein. The data contain around 190,000 distinct CDR3 sequences, about 32% of them singletons. V is TRBV5-4 and J is TRBJ2-1; a possible D gene is TRBD1 (6 bases). The sample was glioma tissue, nonneoplastic brain tissue, or PBMCs (not recorded which). The TCR comes from a human donor with low-grade glioma or glioblastoma, undergoing nonglioma brain surgery, or in good health (not recorded which). The CDR3 region is CASSLVGGANNEQFF. The DNA of the CDR3 is TGTGCCAGCAGCTTGGTAGGGGGAGCCAACAATGAGCAGTTCTTC.